The 8 T cell receptor beta chains listed next were all sequenced from one sample in a study of cytomegalovirus exposure and HLA in healthy donors. With 60 Vbeta and 13 Jbeta primers, the PCR was carried out. Method: immunoSEQ multiplex PCR; TCRdb's copy keeps in-frame clones and lacks some. The table shows more than 150,000 clones, with over 70% occurring only once. The sequenced material came from PBMCs. The receptors were sampled from a woman between 18 and 29 years old in good health and CMV-seronegative.

This clone was observed a few times. V usage is TRBV6-1 and J usage is TRBJ2-2; TRBD2 aligns across 10 bases. The junction had 0 bases not matched to a gene; V was cut back by 2 bases and J by 3 bases. Germline CDR1 MNHNS, CDR2 SASEGT. The CDR3 extends over 15 amino acids. The CDR3 DNA follows: TGTGCCAGCAGTGAACTAGCGGGGGACACCGGGGAGCTGTTTTTT. This encodes CASSELAGDTGELFF.

With respect to this clone: Relative to the germline gene, one junction end is altered; a read error may explain this. The same CDR3 is also encoded by other DNA sequences in this sample. This chain connects TRBV19 to TRBJ1-1; TRBD1 aligns across 8 bases. The CDR3 has 14 residues. Germline CDR1 reads LNHDA; CDR2 reads SQIVND (reference sequence). This CDR3 is CASTNSRGPGLAFF. CDR3 nucleotides: TGTGCTAGTACTAACTCCAGGGGGCCGGGTTTGGCTTTCTTT.

The genes are TRBV5-5 and TRBJ1-5, with 10 bases matching TRBD1. This CDR3 comprises 15 residues. V trimming: 4 bases; J trimming: 6 bases; junction bases outside the gene matches: 7. The germline V gene has CDR1 SGHKS and CDR2 YYEKEE (reference sequence). In nucleotides, the CDR3 is TGTGCCAGCAGCCTAAGCGGACAGGGGGTTCAGCCCCAGCATTTT. Translation gives CASSLSGQGVQPQHF.

The chain links TRBV30 to TRBJ2-7, with D possibly being TRBD2 (6 bases). The ends were cut back, 3 bases at V and 6 bases at J, with 12 bases in the middle. Germline CDR1 reads GTSNPN; CDR2 reads SVGIG (reference sequence). The CDR3 totals 12 residues. The CDR3 sequence is CAWSLSGGEQYF. Written as DNA, the CDR3 is TGTGCCTGGAGCCTCTCCGGGGGCGAGCAGTACTTC.

CDR3 sequence (DNA): TGTGCCAGCAGCGTACAGGGGGGACAGGGCTACACCTTC. Amino acid sequence: CASSVQGGQGYTF. V and J are TRBV2 and TRBJ1-2, with TRBD1 matching over 8 bases. With V trimmed by 6 bases and J by 8 bases, 8 bases remained unmatched. Germline CDR1 reads SNHLY; CDR2 reads FYNNEI. The CDR3 runs to 13 residues.

This chain connects TRBV27 to TRBJ2-7; no clear D. Trimming left V 5 bases short and J 9 bases short, with 14 bases between. This CDR3 region has 12 residues. Germline CDR1 MNHEY, CDR2 SMNVEV (reference sequence). CDR3 sequence: CASSDGETLQYF. The CDR3 nucleotides read TGTGCCAGCAGTGATGGAGAAACGCTGCAGTACTTC.

The chain carries TRBV18 and TRBJ1-1; D might be TRBD1 (5 bases). The CDR3 is 13 amino acids. Germline lookup yields CDR1 KGHSH and CDR2 LQKENI. Trimming shortened V by 4 bases and J by 3 bases, and 9 bases separated the two germline ends. Here the CDR3 reads CASSQVGDTEAFF. DNA of the CDR3: TGTGCCAGCTCACAAGTAGGGGACACTGAAGCTTTCTTT.

This clone was picked up one time. V and J are TRBV30 and TRBJ2-7; D is unresolved. Germline V gene lookup returns CDR1 GTSNPN and CDR2 SVGIG (reference sequence). V was cut by 2 bases and J by 1 base, with 6 bases left in between. CDR3 size: 12 residues. The CDR3 region has the DNA TGTGCCTGGAGTCCCTTTTCCTACGAGCAGTACTTC. It codes for CAWSPFSYEQYF.